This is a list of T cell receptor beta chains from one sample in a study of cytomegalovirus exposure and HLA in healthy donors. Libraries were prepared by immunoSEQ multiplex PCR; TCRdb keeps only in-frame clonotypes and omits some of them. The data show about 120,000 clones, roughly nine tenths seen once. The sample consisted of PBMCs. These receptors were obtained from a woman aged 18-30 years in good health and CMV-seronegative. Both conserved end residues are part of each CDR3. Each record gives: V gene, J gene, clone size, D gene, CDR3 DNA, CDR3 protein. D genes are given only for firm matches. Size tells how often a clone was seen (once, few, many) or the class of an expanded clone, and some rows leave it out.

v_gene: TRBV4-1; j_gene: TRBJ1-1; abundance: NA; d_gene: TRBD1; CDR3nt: TGCGCCAGCAGCCAGTCCGGACAGGGTAGCGGTGAAGCTTTCTTT; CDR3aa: CASSQSGQGSGEAFF
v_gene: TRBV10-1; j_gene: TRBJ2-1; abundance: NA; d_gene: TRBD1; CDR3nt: TGCGCCAGCAGGGAAGGGGGCACGGATGAGCAGTTCTTC; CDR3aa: CASREGGTDEQFF
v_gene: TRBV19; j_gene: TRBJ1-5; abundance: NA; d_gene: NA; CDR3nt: TGTGCCAGCAATTATCGTACAGGGATCAATCAGCCCCAGCATTTT; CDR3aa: CASNYRTGINQPQHF
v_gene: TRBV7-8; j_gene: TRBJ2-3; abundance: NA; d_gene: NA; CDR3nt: TGTGCCAGCAGCCGAAGCTTAGATACGCAGTATTTT; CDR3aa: CASSRSLDTQYF
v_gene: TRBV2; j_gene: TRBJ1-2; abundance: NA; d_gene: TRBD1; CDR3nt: TGTGCCAGCAGTGGTGCGGGACAGGGGGCGCTTGGGGGAGGCTACACCTTC; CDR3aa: CASSGAGQGALGGGYTF
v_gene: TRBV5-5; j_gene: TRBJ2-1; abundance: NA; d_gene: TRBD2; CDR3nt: TGTGCCAGCAGCGTCCTACAGGAGCGGGGGCCCTACAATGAGCAGTTCTTC; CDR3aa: CASSVLQERGPYNEQFF
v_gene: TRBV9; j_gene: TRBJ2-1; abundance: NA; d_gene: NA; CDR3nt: TGTGCCAGCAGCGTAGGGGGCCATCAGACATACAATGAGCAGTTCTTC; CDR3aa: CASSVGGHQTYNEQFF
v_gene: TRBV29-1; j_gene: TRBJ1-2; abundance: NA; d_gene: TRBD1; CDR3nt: TGCAGCGTCGGGACAGGGGGATTAGGCTATGGCTACACCTTC; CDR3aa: CSVGTGGLGYGYTF
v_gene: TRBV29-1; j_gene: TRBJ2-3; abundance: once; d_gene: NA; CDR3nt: TGCAGCGTGACAGGAGTCAAAGATACGCAGTATTTT; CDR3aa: CSVTGVKDTQYF
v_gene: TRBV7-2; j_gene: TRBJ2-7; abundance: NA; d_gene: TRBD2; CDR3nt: TGTGCCAGCAGCTCCCGCGGGGCGGGGGGTCCTTTAAGCTCCTACGAGCAGTACTTC; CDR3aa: CASSSRGAGGPLSSYEQYF
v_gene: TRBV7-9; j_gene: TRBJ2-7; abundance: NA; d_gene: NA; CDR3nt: TGTGCCAGCAGCCTCCCTCCGGGAGACTACGAGCAGTACTTC; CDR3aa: CASSLPPGDYEQYF
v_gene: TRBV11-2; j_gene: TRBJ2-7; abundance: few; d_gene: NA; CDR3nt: TGTGCCAGCAGCTTAGGCAGGGAATCCTACGAGCAGTACTTC; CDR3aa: CASSLGRESYEQYF
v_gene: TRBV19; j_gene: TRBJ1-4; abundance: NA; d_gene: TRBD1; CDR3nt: TGTGCCAGTAGTAGGACAGGGGATAGAAAACTGTTTTTT; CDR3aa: CASSRTGDRKLFF
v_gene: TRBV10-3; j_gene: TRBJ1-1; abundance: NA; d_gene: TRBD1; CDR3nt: TGTGCCATCAGCCAGGACAGGACGAACACTGAAGCTTTCTTT; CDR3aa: CAISQDRTNTEAFF
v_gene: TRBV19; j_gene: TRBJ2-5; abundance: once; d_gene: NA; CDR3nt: TGTGCCAGTAGTATCAGGATCATGGGGGGGGCAGGAGGAGAGACCCAGTACTTC; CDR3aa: CASSIRIMGGAGGETQYF
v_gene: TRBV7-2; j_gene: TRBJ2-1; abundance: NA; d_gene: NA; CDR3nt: TGTGCCACCTCAAGGGGTACGGGAGTCGAGGGGTACAATGAGCAGTTCTTC; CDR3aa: CATSRGTGVEGYNEQFF
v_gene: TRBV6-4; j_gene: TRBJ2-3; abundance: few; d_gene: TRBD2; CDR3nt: TGTGCCAGCAGTGAGGCGGGAGAGGGGGATACGCAGTATTTT; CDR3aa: CASSEAGEGDTQYF
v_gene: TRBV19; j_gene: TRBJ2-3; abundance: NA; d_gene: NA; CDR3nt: TGTGCCAGTAGTATTACCCCACAGGGCCCTCGCACAGATACGCAGTATTTT; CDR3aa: CASSITPQGPRTDTQYF
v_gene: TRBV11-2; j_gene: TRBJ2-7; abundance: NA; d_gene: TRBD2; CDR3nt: TGTGCCAGCAGCTTAGAACCTAGCGGACCCGACGGGGAGCAGTACTTC; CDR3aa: CASSLEPSGPDGEQYF
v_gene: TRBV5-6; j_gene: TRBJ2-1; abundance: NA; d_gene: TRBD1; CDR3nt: TGTGCCAGCAGCGTGCAGGACAGGGGGATTAGGGATGAGCAGTTCTTC; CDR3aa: CASSVQDRGIRDEQFF
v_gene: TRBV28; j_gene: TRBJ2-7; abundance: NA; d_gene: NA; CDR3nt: TGTGCCAGCAGTCCTTCTAGGGGTTCCTACGAGCAGTACTTC; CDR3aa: CASSPSRGSYEQYF
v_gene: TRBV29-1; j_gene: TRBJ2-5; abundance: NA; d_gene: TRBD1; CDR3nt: TGCAGCGCCCCGACAGGGCCCGACCAAGAGACCCAGTACTTC; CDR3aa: CSAPTGPDQETQYF
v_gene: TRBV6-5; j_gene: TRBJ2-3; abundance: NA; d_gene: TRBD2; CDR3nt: TGTGCCAGCAGTTACTCGGGACTAGCGGGGGGGCCGAGGCAGTATTTT; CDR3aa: CASSYSGLAGGPRQYF
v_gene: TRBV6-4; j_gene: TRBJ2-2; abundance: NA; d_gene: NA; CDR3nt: TGTGCCAGCAGTGACTCAGGTTCAGGGAACACCGGGGAGCTGTTTTTT; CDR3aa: CASSDSGSGNTGELFF
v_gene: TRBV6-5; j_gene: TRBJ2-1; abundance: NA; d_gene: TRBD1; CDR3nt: TGTGCCAGCGGACAGGGGGAATTGAGTGAGCAGTTCTTC; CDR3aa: CASGQGELSEQFF
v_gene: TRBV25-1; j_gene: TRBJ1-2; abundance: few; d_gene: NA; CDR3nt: TGTGCCAGCGAGTGGGGCTACACCTTC; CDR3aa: CASEWGYTF
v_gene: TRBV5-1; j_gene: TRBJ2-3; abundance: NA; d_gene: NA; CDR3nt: TGCGCCAGCAGCTTGGGACTACATAGCACAGATACGCAGTATTTT; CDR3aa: CASSLGLHSTDTQYF
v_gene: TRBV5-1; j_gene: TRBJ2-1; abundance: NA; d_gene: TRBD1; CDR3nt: TGCGCCAGCAGCTTGGGACAGGGGCTAGGCAATGAGCAGTTCTTC; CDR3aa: CASSLGQGLGNEQFF
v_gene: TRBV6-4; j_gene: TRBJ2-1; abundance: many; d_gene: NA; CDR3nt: TGTGCCAGCAGTGACTCCAGCTTGGGGGGGAGGGACATCAATGAGCAGTTCTTC; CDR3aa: CASSDSSLGGRDINEQFF
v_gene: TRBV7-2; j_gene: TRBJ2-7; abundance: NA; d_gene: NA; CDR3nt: TGTGCCAGCAGCTCCGCCGACAGAACCTACGAGCAGTACTTC; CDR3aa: CASSSADRTYEQYF
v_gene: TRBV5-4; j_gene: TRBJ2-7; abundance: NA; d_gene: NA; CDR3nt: TGTGCCAGCAGCCTTGAACCCGGACTCACCTACGAGCAGTACTTC; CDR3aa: CASSLEPGLTYEQYF
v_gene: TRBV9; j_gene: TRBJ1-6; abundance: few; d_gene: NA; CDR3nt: TGTGCCAGCAGCCAAACTAGAGAATCACCCCTCCACTTT; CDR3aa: CASSQTRESPLHF
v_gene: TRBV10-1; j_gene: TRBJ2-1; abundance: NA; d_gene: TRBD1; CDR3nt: TGCGCCAGCAGTGGAAATTGGGGACAGCCCAATGAGCAGTTCTTC; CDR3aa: CASSGNWGQPNEQFF
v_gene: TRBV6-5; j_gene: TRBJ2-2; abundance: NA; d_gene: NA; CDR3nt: TGTGCCAGCAGTGTCCCTGTAGCCGGGGAGCTGTTTTTT; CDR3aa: CASSVPVAGELFF
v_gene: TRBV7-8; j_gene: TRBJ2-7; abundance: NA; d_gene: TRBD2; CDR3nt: TGTGCCAGCAGCCCTAGCGGGAGGGGCCTGCGAGAGCAGTACTTC; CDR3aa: CASSPSGRGLREQYF